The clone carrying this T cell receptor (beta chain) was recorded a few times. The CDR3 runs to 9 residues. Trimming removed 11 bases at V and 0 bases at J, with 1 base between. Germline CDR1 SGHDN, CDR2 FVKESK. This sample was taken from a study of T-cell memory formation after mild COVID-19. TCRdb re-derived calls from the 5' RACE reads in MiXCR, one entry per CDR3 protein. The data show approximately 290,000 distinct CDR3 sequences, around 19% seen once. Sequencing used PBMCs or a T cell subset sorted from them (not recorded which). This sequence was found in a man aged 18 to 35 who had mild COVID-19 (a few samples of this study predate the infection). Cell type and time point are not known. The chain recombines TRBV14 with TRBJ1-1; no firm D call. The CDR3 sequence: CALNTEAFF. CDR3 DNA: TGTGCCTTGAACACTGAAGCTTTCTTT.